This entry features one T cell receptor (beta chain) sequence. Its target is unknown. These data belong to a study of vaccination and CD4 T cells after COVID-19. Study-level information: Each control culture was treated with a CEFX pool, an HIV-1 Nef pool, or no peptide. Regarding the study as a whole: Rising from roughly 21 to 40, the median of SARS-CoV-2-reactive clonotypes did not change significantly.

The treatment here: roughly ten-day PBMC culture with coronavirus spike peptide pools or control peptides (ViraFEST assay). The cultures had half their medium swapped for fresh IL-2 medium on days 3 and 7. Cultured CD4+ T cell DNA was sequenced using the Oncomine TCR Beta short-read assay. MiXCR, applied by TCRdb to the PCR reads, yields one record per CDR3 protein. The sample contains approximately 17,000 distinct CDR3 sequences, around 60% of which appear only once. Sequencing was carried out using CD4+ T cells from blood, cultured in vitro. The TCR was taken from a human donor who had recovered from COVID-19.

This chain's CDR3 is CASSYSGNDQPQHF. DNA for the CDR3: TGTGCCAGCAGTTACTCTGGGAACGATCAGCCCCAGCATTTT. The chain employs TRBV6-5 and TRBJ1-5; D unclear. V was clipped by 0 bases and J by 5 bases, with 8 bases between them. This CDR3 region has 14 residues. The germline V gene encodes CDR1 MNHEY and CDR2 SVGAGI.